Presented here are 30 T cell receptor beta chains from one specimen sequenced in a study of blood T cell repertoires in COVID-19 (dated by TCRdb to 2019 to 2021). Receptor libraries were prepared by the immunoSEQ multiplex PCR assay. Entries here come from immuneACCESS through TCRdb and include only in-frame sequences with V and J called. Some clones fail to appear in such tables; in the studies checked, an unresolved V gene covers under half of the shortfall, and the cause of the remainder is unknown. This sample comprises fewer than 130,000 clones, 85% to 90% of them detected only once. The ten biggest clones cover roughly 32% of the sample. The sequenced sample consisted of peripheral blood. These receptors all stem from a woman older than 75 with acute or convalescent COVID-19.

The chain carries TRBV5-1 and TRBJ2-1; TRBD1 is a possible D gene (6 bases). This CDR3 has 15 residues. In germline, CDR1 is SGHRS, CDR2 YFSETQ. Trimming removed 4 bases at V and 4 bases at J, with 15 bases between. This CDR3 is CASSQGWQGYNEQFF. The CDR3 DNA reads TGCGCCAGCAGCCAAGGGTGGCAGGGGTACAATGAGCAGTTCTTC.

This clone has only a few counts. The rearrangement joins TRBV18 to TRBJ2-2; 8 positions agree with TRBD1. The CDR3 runs to 16 residues. Germline lookup yields CDR1 KGHSH and CDR2 LQKENI. V was pared by 6 bases and J by 9 bases, with 15 bases of the junction left unmatched. CDR3 protein: CASSQRTGQDVRELFF. As DNA, the CDR3 is TGTGCCAGCTCGCAACGAACGGGACAGGATGTTCGGGAGCTGTTTTTT.

This chain uses TRBV2 with TRBJ2-1; D unresolved. The CDR3 spans 13 residues. The V and J ends lost 5 bases and 6 bases respectively, with 11 bases between them. CDR1 and CDR2 from the germline V gene are SNHLY and FYNNEI. CDR3 sequence: CASSQRLANEQFF. The DNA for the CDR3 is TGTGCCAGCAGTCAGAGGCTTGCCAATGAGCAGTTCTTC. The full variable domain, completed using reference TRBV2 and TRBJ2-1, is EPEVTQTPSHQVTQMGQEVILRCVPISNHLYFYWYRQILGQKVEFLVSFYNNEISEKSEIFDDQFSVERPDGSNFTLKIRSTKLEDSAMYFCASSQRLANEQFFGPGTRLTVL.

This chain connects TRBV5-1 to TRBJ2-5, with D uncertain. Germline CDR1 and CDR2: SGHRS and YFSETQ. V shed 0 bases and J shed 5 bases, with 11 bases lying between them. The CDR3 is made up of 14 amino acids. The CDR3 loop is CASSLGSGSETQYF. CDR3 DNA: TGCGCCAGCAGCTTGGGTTCCGGTTCGGAGACCCAGTACTTC.

V gene TRBV19 combines with J gene TRBJ1-1; D is ambiguous. Trimming took off 6 bases at V and 0 bases at J, with 8 bases between the two ends. The CDR3 is 13 amino acids. The V gene's germline CDR1 is LNHDA and CDR2 SQIVND (reference sequence). CDR3 in DNA: TGTGCCAGTAGAAGCGGTATGAACACTGAAGCTTTCTTT. Protein product: CASRSGMNTEAFF.

The J gene is TRBJ2-2, the V gene TRBV24-1; no definite D call. The CDR3 length is 14 residues. The V gene's germline CDR1 is KGHDR and CDR2 SFDVKD. Trimming removed 4 bases from V and 0 bases from J, with 5 bases in between. CDR3 DNA sequence: TGTGCCACCAGTGACCCTCCGAACACCGGGGAGCTGTTTTTT. Its translation is CATSDPPNTGELFF.

This clone was counted once. The V call is TRBV10-3, the J call TRBJ2-7; TRBD2 aligns across 13 bases. The germline V gene has CDR1 ENHRY and CDR2 SYGVKD. This CDR3 comprises 15 residues. The ends lost 4 bases at V and 3 bases at J; junction bases unmatched: 3. The CDR3 sequence: CAISGLAGGSYEQYF. CDR3 bases: TGTGCCATCAGTGGACTAGCGGGGGGCAGCTACGAGCAGTACTTC.

The V and J genes are TRBV19 and TRBJ2-5; TRBD2 agrees at 11 bases. In germline, CDR1 is LNHDA, CDR2 SQIVND (reference sequence). V lost 0 bases to trimming and J lost 0 bases; unmatched junction nucleotides: 6. CDR3 length: 18 amino acids. The CDR3 DNA is TGTGCCAGTAGTATAGACTACCTGACTAGCGGGGACCAAGAGACCCAGTACTTC. The encoded protein is CASSIDYLTSGDQETQYF.

The chain uses TRBV27 and TRBJ2-7, with TRBD1 identical over 7 bases. In germline, CDR1 is MNHEY, CDR2 SMNVEV (reference sequence). J lost 0 bases, V lost 8 bases, and 10 bases had no gene match. The length of the CDR3 is 15 residues. The CDR3 sequence is CASRIGTESSYEQYF. CDR3 DNA: TGTGCCAGCCGAATCGGGACAGAATCCTCCTACGAGCAGTACTTC.

The chain has TRBV15 and TRBJ2-7; possible D gene TRBD1, 6 bases. V was shortened by 5 bases and J by 4 bases, with 21 bases between the two germline ends. The CDR3 covers 16 residues. CDR1 LNHNV and CDR2 YYDKDF come from the germline V gene (reference sequence). The CDR3 DNA sequence: TGTGCCACCAGCTTACCCAAGGGACATTCAGGATACGAGCAGTACTTC. Translation gives CATSLPKGHSGYEQYF.

This chain uses TRBV10-2 with TRBJ2-5; weak D call: TRBD1 (6 bases). V lost 10 bases and J 5 bases, leaving 20 bases between the germline ends. The CDR3 is 14 amino acids. CDR1 WSHSY and CDR2 SAAADI come from the germline V gene. The CDR3 nucleotides are TGCGCCACCCAGCCCCGACCAGGGGCGGAGACCCAGTACTTC. It translates to CATQPRPGAETQYF.

This clone was counted a single time. One junction end does not reproduce the germline sequence, and a read error may be involved. V gene TRBV18 combines with J gene TRBJ2-4; 8 bases map to TRBD2. The CDR3 has 14 residues. The germline gives CDR1 KGHSH, CDR2 LQKENI. This CDR3 is CASSPSVKAGVPDF. In DNA form, the CDR3 reads TGTGCCAGCTCACCGTCCGTGAAAGCGGGGGTTCCGGACTTC.

The V gene is TRBV7-3, the J gene TRBJ2-3; TRBD2 matches 8 bases. The V and J ends lost 5 bases and 2 bases, in that order; junction bases with no gene match: 6. The germline gives CDR1 SGHTA, CDR2 FQGTGA. The CDR3 is made up of 15 amino acids. The CDR3 bases are TGTGCCAGCAGCCCGGGGGGGGGCCCCACAGATACGCAGTATTTT. Amino acid sequence: CASSPGGGPTDTQYF.

The chain couples TRBV13 to TRBJ2-5; TRBD1 is a possible D gene (5 bases). The CDR3 is 15 residues long. CDR1 is PRHDT and CDR2 is FYEKMQ in the germline V gene (reference sequence). Trimming cost V 5 bases and J 1 base, with 14 bases left between them. Here the CDR3 DNA reads TGTGCCAGCAGCCTAAGACACAGGACCCAAGAGACCCAGTACTTC. Its translation is CASSLRHRTQETQYF.

CDR3 in DNA: TGTGCCATCAGTGAGAGGGAGCAGGGGAAGGTTGAAGCTTTCTTT. Translated: CAISEREQGKVEAFF. The V call is TRBV10-3, the J call TRBJ1-1; D is perhaps TRBD1 (6 bases). This CDR3 is 15 amino acids long. Germline V gives CDR1 ENHRY, CDR2 SYGVKD. The V end was cut by 2 bases, the J end by 7 bases, with 17 bases between.

The chain combines TRBV14 with TRBJ1-1; D call uncertain. There are 13 residues in the CDR3. Germline CDR1 SGHDN, CDR2 FVKESK. Trimming pared 0 bases from V and 4 bases from J, leaving 6 bases between. CDR3 loop: CASSQESFTEAFF. The DNA for the CDR3 is TGTGCCAGCAGCCAAGAGAGCTTCACTGAAGCTTTCTTT.

The chain joins TRBV3-1 (or the pseudogene TRBV3-2) to TRBJ2-3; tentative D call: TRBD2 (6 bases). Germline CDR1 reads LGHDT; CDR2 reads YNNKEL (reference sequence). V was shortened by 4 bases and J by 12 bases, with 14 bases between the two germline ends. The CDR3 is 12 residues long. The CDR3 here is CASSLTRDFQYF. The CDR3 DNA follows: TGTGCCAGCAGCCTCACCCGGGACTTTCAGTATTTT.

The chain has TRBV14 and TRBJ2-2; TRBD1 might be the D (5 bases). The V gene's germline CDR1 is SGHDN and CDR2 FVKESK. V was cut by 1 base and J by 6 bases, with 6 bases left in between. The CDR3 is 13 amino acids. Here the CDR3 reads CASSQGTPGELFF. CDR3 bases: TGTGCCAGCAGCCAAGGGACACCCGGGGAGCTGTTTTTT.

This chain links TRBV3-1 (or the pseudogene TRBV3-2) with TRBJ1-1; TRBD1 is a possible D gene (5 bases). V was cut by 3 bases and J by 1 base, with 9 bases left in between. This CDR3 comprises 14 residues. From germline, CDR1 is LGHDT and CDR2 YNNKEL (reference sequence). This chain's CDR3 is CASSHAQGNTEAFF. The CDR3, as DNA: TGTGCCAGCAGCCATGCTCAGGGGAACACTGAAGCTTTCTTT.

The chain is built from TRBV6-2 or TRBV6-3 and TRBJ2-1; 10 bases agree with TRBD2. CDR1 is MNHEY and CDR2 is SVGEGT in the germline V gene. The CDR3 runs 18 residues. The ends lost 2 bases at V and 1 base at J; junction bases unmatched: 8. CDR3 DNA: TGTGCCAGCAGTTACCCCCTACTAGCGGGGCGTTCCTACAATGAGCAGTTCTTC. The encoded protein is CASSYPLLAGRSYNEQFF.

V usage is TRBV7-9 and J usage is TRBJ2-3, with no clear D. The V and J ends lost 2 bases and 3 bases respectively, with 15 bases between them. Germline loops: CDR1 SEHNR, CDR2 FQNEAQ (reference sequence). The CDR3 extends over 16 amino acids. CDR3 amino acids: CASSLPGPRITDTQYF. In DNA, the CDR3 is TGTGCCAGCAGCTTACCAGGCCCCCGGATAACAGATACGCAGTATTTT.

The chain combines TRBV6-2 or TRBV6-3 with TRBJ1-2; 7 positions agree with TRBD1. The CDR3 runs to 14 residues. Per germline, CDR1 MNHEY and CDR2 SVGEGT. After removal of 6 bases from V and 2 bases from J, the junction contained 6 bases not matched to a gene. In DNA, the CDR3 is TGTGCCAGCAGCATACAGGGGTTAAACTATGGCTACACCTTC. It codes for CASSIQGLNYGYTF.

The chain joins TRBV5-1 to TRBJ2-2; 10 positions agree with TRBD2. From germline, CDR1 is SGHRS and CDR2 YFSETQ. After removal of 4 bases from V and 7 bases from J, the junction contained 7 bases not matched to a gene. This CDR3 is 15 amino acids long. In DNA form, the CDR3 reads TGCGCCAGCAGCAGGACCTCTAGCGGGGGCGGGGAGCTGTTTTTT. This translates into CASSRTSSGGGELFF.

The chain couples TRBV6-5 to TRBJ2-5; D perhaps matches TRBD1 (6 bases). Germline V gene data show CDR1 as MNHEY and CDR2 as SVGAGI. Trimming took 0 bases from V and 1 from J, leaving 6 bases between them. There are 14 residues in the CDR3. This CDR3 is CASSYSQGQETQYF. DNA of the CDR3: TGTGCCAGCAGTTACTCACAGGGCCAAGAGACCCAGTACTTC.

The chain combines TRBV30 with TRBJ1-6, with a weak D call TRBD1 (6 bases). The CDR3 loop spans 15 amino acids. Germline CDR1 reads GTSNPN; CDR2 reads SVGIG (reference sequence). V lost 0 bases to trimming and J lost 6 bases, with 12 bases between them. In nucleotides, the CDR3 is TGTGCCTGGAGTGTAAGGGGGGGCTTTAATTCACCCCTCCACTTT. Translation gives CAWSVRGGFNSPLHF.

V is TRBV7-2 and J is TRBJ1-1; TRBD1 might be the D (6 bases). Germline assignment: CDR1 SGHTA and CDR2 FQGNSA. The CDR3 totals 13 residues. V lost 2 bases and J lost 11, with 15 bases in between. The CDR3 loop is CASSLRDMGRAFF. The CDR3 DNA follows: TGTGCCAGCAGCTTACGGGACATGGGTAGGGCTTTCTTT. The variable domain in full, with the rest retrieved from reference TRBV7-2 and TRBJ1-1, is GAGVSQSPSNKVTEKGKDVELRCDPISGHTALYWYRQSLGQGLEFLIYFQGNSAPDKSGLPSDRFSAERTGGSVSTLTIQRTQQEDSAVYLCASSLRDMGRAFFGQGTRLTVV.

This chain links TRBV7-8 with TRBJ2-3, with 7 bases matching TRBD2. This CDR3 has 15 residues. V gave up 3 bases and J gave up 1 base; unmatched junction bases: 4. The germline CDR1 and CDR2 sequences are SGHVS and FQNEAQ. CDR3 DNA: TGTGCCAGCAGCTTTTCCAGCGGGGGCACAGATACGCAGTATTTT. Its translation: CASSFSSGGTDTQYF.

V usage is TRBV5-4 and J usage is TRBJ2-5, with TRBD2 identical over 8 bases. The CDR3 sequence is 16 residues long. Per the germline V gene, CDR1 is SGHNT and CDR2 is YYREEE (reference sequence). Trimming removed 0 bases from V and 2 bases from J; junction bases left unmatched: 6. CDR3 amino acids: CASSLGGGGTQETQYF. CDR3 DNA sequence: TGTGCCAGCAGCTTGGGTGGCGGGGGGACTCAAGAGACCCAGTACTTC.

The chain joins TRBV5-1 to TRBJ2-2, with D uncertain. Per the germline V gene, CDR1 is SGHRS and CDR2 is YFSETQ. The CDR3 sequence is 11 residues long. V was cut by 4 bases and J by 6 bases, with 4 bases left in between. The CDR3 nucleotides are TGCGCCAGCAGCATAGCCGGGGAGCTGTTTTTT. Protein sequence: CASSIAGELFF. The full variable domain, in which reference TRBV5-1 and TRBJ2-2 provide the parts outside the CDR3, is KAGVTQTPRYLIKTRGQQVTLSCSPISGHRSVSWYQQTPGQGLQFLFEYFSETQRNKGNFPGRFSGRQFSNSRSEMNVSTLELGDSALYLCASSIAGELFFGEGSRLTVL.

The gene calls are TRBV27 and TRBJ2-2; 16 nucleotides match TRBD2. Germline assignment: CDR1 MNHEY and CDR2 SMNVEV (reference sequence). Losses at the gene ends were 6 bases for V and 0 bases for J; bases not matched to a gene: 10. CDR3 size: 20 residues. In nucleotides, the CDR3 is TGTGCCAGCAGCCCCGGGACTAGCGGGGGGGCCACCGCGAACACCGGGGAGCTGTTTTTT. Translation: CASSPGTSGGATANTGELFF.